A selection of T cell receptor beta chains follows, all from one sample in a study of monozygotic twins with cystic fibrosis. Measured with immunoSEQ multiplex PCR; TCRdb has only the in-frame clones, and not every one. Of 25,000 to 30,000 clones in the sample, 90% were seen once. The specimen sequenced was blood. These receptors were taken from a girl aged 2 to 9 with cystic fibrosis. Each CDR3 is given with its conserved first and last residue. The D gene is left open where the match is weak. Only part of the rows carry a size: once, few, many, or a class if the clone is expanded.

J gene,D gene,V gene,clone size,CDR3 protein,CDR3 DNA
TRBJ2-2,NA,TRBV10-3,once,CAISDPGNTGELFF,TGTGCCATCAGTGATCCGGGGAACACCGGGGAGCTGTTTTTT
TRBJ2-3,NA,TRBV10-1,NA,CASSGVKADTQYF,TGCGCCAGCAGCGGGGTAAAAGCAGATACGCAGTATTTT
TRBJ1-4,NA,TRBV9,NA,CASSVQATNEKLFF,TGTGCCAGCAGCGTACAGGCAACTAATGAAAAACTGTTTTTT
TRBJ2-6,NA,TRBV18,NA,CASSPLTGIESGANVLTF,TGTGCCAGCTCACCACTTACGGGGATTGAATCTGGGGCCAACGTCCTGACTTTC
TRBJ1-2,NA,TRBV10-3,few,CAISAGRSYGYTF,TGTGCCATCAGCGCGGGACGGTCGTATGGCTACACCTTC
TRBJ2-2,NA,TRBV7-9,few,CASTQPGFTGELFF,TGTGCCAGCACCCAACCGGGGTTCACCGGGGAGCTGTTTTTT
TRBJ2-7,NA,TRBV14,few,CASSQVEPKQYF,TGTGCCAGCAGCCAAGTCGAACCTAAGCAGTACTTC
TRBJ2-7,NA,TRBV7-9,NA,CASSLAEQGSYEQYF,TGTGCCAGCAGCTTAGCGGAACAGGGCAGCTACGAGCAGTACTTC
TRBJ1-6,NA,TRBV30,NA,CAWSKGYNSPLHF,TGTGCCTGGAGTAAAGGGTATAATTCACCCCTCCACTTT
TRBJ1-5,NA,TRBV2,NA,CASWWGALNQPQHF,TGTGCCAGCTGGTGGGGGGCACTCAATCAGCCCCAGCATTTT
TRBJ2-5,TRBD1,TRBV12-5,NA,CASGLGTGQETQYF,TGTGCTAGTGGTCTCGGGACAGGGCAAGAGACCCAGTACTTC
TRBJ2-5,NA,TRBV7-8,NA,CASSSLRDLQETQYF,TGTGCCAGCAGCTCCTTACGTGACTTACAAGAGACCCAGTACTTC
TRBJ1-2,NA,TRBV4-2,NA,CASSPLLGAPGYGYTF,TGTGCCAGCAGCCCCCTTTTAGGGGCGCCGGGTTATGGCTACACCTTC
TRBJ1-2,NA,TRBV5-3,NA,CARLVESYTF,TGTGCCCGGTTGGTTGAAAGCTACACCTTC
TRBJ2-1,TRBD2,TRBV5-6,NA,CASNREAGGGESDNEQFF,TGTGCCAGCAACCGGGAGGCGGGGGGCGGGGAATCGGACAATGAGCAGTTCTTC
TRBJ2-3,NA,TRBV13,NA,CASMGRGPTDTQYF,TGTGCCAGCATGGGACGGGGGCCCACAGATACGCAGTATTTT
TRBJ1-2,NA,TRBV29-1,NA,CSVEGPGENGYTF,TGCAGCGTTGAAGGGCCGGGAGAGAATGGCTACACCTTC
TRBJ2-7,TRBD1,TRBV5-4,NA,CASSLVGQGTGEQYF,TGTGCCAGCAGCTTGGTTGGACAGGGCACGGGGGAGCAGTACTTC
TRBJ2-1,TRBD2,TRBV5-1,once,CASSLGGTSGGTYNEQFF,TGCGCCAGCAGCTTGGGAGGGACTAGCGGGGGGACCTACAATGAGCAGTTCTTC
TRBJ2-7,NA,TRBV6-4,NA,CASSDSPGPAYEQYF,TGTGCCAGCAGTGACAGTCCGGGCCCAGCCTACGAGCAGTACTTC
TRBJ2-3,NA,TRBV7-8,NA,CASSTDTQYF,TGTGCCAGCAGCACAGATACGCAGTATTTT